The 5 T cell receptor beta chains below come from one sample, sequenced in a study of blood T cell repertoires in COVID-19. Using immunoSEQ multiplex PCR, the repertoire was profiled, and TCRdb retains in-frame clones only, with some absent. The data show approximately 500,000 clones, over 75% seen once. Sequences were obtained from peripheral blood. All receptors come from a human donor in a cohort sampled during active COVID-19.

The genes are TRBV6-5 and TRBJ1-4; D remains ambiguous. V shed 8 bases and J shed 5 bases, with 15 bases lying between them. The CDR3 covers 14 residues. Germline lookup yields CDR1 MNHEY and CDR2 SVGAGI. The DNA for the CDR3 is TGTGCCAGCTCCCACAGTCCTTCCAATGAAAAACTGTTTTTT. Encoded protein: CASSHSPSNEKLFF.

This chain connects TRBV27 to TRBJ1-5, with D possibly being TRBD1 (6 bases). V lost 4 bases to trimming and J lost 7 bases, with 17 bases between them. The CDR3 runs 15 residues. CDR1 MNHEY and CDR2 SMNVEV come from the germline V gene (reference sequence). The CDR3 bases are TGTGCCAGCAGTTCCGCATCGACAGGTGTCCAGCCCCAGCATTTT. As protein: CASSSASTGVQPQHF.

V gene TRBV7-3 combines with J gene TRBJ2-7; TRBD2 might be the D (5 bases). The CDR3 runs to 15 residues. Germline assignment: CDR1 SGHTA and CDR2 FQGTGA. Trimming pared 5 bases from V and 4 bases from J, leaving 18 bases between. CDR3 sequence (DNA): TGTGCCAGCAGCCCTGGGAGCGGAGGCCCTTACGAGCAGTACTTC. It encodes CASSPGSGGPYEQYF.

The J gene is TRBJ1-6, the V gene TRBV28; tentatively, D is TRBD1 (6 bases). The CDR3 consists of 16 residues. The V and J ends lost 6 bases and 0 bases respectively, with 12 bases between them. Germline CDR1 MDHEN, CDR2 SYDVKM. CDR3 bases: TGTGCCAGCAGATCCAACAGGGCCTCCTATAATTCACCCCTCCACTTT. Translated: CASRSNRASYNSPLHF.

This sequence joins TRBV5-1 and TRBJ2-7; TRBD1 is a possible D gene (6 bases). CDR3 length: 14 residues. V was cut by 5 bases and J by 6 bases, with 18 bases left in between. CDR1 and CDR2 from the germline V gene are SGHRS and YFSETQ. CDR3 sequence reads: CASSGGPEQGEQYF. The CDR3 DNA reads TGCGCCAGCAGTGGGGGCCCGGAGCAGGGCGAGCAGTACTTC.